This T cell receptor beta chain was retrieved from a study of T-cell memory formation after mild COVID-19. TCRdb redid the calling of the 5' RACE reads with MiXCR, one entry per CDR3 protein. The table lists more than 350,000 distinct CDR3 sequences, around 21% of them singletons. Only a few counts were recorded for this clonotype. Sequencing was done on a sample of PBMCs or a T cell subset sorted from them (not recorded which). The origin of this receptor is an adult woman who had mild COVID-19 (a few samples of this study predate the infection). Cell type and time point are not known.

The CDR3 protein is CASSLDRTTEAFF. The CDR3 DNA reads TGTGCCAGCAGTTTGGACAGAACCACTGAAGCTTTCTTT. This rearrangement joins TRBV12-3 or TRBV12-4 to TRBJ1-1; tentatively, D is TRBD1 (6 bases). With 3 bases removed from V and 4 bases from J, the gap between germline ends came to 9 bases. The CDR3 contains 13 residues.